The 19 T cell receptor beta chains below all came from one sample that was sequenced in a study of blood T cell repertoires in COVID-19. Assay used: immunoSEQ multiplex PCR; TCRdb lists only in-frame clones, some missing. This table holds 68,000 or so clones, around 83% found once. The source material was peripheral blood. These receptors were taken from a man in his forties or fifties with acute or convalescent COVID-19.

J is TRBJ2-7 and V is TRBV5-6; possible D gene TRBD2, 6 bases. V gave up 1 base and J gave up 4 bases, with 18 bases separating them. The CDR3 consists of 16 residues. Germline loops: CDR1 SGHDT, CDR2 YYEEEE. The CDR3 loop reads CASSLTGGTDIYEQYF. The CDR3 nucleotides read TGTGCCAGCAGCTTGACCGGCGGGACGGATATATACGAGCAGTACTTC.

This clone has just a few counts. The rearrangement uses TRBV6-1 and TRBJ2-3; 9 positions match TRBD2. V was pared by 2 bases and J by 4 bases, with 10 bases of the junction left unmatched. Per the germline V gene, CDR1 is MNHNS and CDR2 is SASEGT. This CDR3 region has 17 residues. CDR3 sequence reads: CASSERGPSGTPDTQYF. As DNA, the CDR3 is TGTGCCAGCAGTGAACGGGGTCCTAGCGGGACTCCAGATACGCAGTATTTT.

Written as DNA, the CDR3 is TGCGCCAGCAGCTTGCAAGGGGTAACAGATACGCAGTATTTT. Translating gives CASSLQGVTDTQYF. The rearrangement links TRBV5-1 to TRBJ2-3, with D perhaps matching TRBD1 (5 bases). CDR3 length equals 14 residues. Germline values: CDR1 SGHRS, CDR2 YFSETQ. Trimming pared 1 base from V and 3 bases from J, leaving 9 bases between.

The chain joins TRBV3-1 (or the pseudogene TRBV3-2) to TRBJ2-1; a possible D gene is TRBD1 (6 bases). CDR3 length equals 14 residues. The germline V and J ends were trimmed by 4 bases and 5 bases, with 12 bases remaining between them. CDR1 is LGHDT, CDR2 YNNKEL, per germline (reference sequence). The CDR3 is CASSPWDTDNEQFF. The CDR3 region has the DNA TGTGCCAGCAGCCCCTGGGACACCGACAATGAGCAGTTCTTC.

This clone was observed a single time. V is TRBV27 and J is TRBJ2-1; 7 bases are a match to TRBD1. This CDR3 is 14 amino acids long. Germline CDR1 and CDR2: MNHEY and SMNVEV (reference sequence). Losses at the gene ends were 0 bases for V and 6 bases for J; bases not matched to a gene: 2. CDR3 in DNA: TGTGCCAGCAGTTTATCGACAGGGTTCAATGAGCAGTTCTTC. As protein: CASSLSTGFNEQFF.

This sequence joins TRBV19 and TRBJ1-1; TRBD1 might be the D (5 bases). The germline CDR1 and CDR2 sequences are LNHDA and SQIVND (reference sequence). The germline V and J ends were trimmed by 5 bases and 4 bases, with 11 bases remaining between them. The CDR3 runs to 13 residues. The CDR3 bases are TGTGCCAGTAGTGCACAGGATTCCACTGAAGCTTTCTTT. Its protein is CASSAQDSTEAFF.

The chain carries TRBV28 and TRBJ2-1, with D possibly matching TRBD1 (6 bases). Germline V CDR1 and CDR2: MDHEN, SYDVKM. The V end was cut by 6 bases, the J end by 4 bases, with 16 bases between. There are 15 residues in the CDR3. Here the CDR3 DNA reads TGTGCCAGCAGCTCCGGGACATCCTATTACAATGAGCAGTTCTTC. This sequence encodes CASSSGTSYYNEQFF.

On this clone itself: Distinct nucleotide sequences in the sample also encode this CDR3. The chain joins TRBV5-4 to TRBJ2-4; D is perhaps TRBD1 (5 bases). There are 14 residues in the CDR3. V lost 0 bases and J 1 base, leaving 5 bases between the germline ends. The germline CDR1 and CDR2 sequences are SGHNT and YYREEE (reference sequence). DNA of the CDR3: TGTGCCAGCAGCTTGGGACAGGCCAAAAACATTCAGTACTTC. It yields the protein CASSLGQAKNIQYF.

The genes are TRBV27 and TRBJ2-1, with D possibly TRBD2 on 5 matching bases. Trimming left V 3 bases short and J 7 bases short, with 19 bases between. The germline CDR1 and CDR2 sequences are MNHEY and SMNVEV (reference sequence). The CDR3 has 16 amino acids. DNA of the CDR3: TGTGCCAGCAGTTTTTGGGTACTAGGGCTCCCTAATGAGCAGTTCTTC. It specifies CASSFWVLGLPNEQFF.

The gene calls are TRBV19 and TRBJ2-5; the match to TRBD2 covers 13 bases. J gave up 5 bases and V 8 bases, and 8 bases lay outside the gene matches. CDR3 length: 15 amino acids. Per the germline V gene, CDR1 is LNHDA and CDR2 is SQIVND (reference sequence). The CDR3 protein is CASAPGLAGWETQYF. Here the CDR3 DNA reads TGTGCCAGTGCTCCGGGACTAGCGGGATGGGAGACCCAGTACTTC.

The CDR3 bases are TGTGCCAGCAGCGTTAGATACAGGGGGGCCGCCTACGAGCAGTACTTC. Translating gives CASSVRYRGAAYEQYF. The genes are TRBV11-1 and TRBJ2-7, with 8 bases that match TRBD1. The CDR3 is 16 residues long. Germline CDR1 is SGHAT and CDR2 is FQDESV (reference sequence). J was trimmed by 2 bases and V by 5 bases; bases with no gene match: 11.

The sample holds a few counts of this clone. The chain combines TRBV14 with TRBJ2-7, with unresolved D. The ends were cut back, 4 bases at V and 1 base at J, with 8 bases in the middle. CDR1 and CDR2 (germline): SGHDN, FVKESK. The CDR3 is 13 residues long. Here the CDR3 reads CASSRTVSYEQYF. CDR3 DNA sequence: TGTGCCAGCAGCCGCACGGTTTCCTACGAGCAGTACTTC. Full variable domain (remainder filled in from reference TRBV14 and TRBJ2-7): EAGVTQFPSHSVIEKGQTVTLRCDPISGHDNLYWYRRVMGKEIKFLLHFVKESKQDESGMPNNRFLAERTGGTYSTLKVQPAELEDSGVYFCASSRTVSYEQYFGPGTRLTVT.

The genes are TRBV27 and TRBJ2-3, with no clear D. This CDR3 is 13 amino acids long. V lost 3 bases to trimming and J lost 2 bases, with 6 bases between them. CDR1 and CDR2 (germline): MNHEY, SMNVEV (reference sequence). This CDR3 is CASSFRITDTQYF. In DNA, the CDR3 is TGTGCCAGCAGTTTTAGAATCACAGATACGCAGTATTTT.

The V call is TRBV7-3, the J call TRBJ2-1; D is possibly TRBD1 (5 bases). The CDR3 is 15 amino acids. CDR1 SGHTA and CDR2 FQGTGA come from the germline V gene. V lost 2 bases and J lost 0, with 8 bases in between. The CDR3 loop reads CASSLGAHSYNEQFF. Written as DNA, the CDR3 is TGTGCCAGCAGCTTAGGGGCCCACTCCTACAATGAGCAGTTCTTC. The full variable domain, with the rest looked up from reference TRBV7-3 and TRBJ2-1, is GAGVSQTPSNKVTEKGKYVELRCDPISGHTALYWYRQSLGQGPEFLIYFQGTGAADDSGLPNDRFFAVRPEGSVSTLKIQRTERGDSAVYLCASSLGAHSYNEQFFGPGTRLTVL.

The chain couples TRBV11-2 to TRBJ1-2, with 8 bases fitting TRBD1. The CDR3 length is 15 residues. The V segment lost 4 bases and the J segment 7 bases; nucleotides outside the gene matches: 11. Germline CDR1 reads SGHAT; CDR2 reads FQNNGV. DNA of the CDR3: TGTGCCAGCAGCTCCAGACAGGGGAGCCCGTCTGGCTACACCTTC. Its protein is CASSSRQGSPSGYTF.

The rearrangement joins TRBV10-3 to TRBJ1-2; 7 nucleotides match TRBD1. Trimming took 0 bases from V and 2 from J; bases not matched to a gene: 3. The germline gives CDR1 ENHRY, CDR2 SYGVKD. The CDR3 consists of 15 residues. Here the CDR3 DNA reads TGTGCCATCAGTGAGTCTCAGGACAGGAACTATGGCTACACCTTC. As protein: CAISESQDRNYGYTF.

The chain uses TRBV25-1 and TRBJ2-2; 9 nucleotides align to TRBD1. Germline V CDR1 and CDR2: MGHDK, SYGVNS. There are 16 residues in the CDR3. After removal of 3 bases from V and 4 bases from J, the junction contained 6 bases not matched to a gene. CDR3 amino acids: CASSEDRGPLTGELFF. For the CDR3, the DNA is TGTGCCAGCAGTGAGGACAGGGGCCCCCTCACCGGGGAGCTGTTTTTT.

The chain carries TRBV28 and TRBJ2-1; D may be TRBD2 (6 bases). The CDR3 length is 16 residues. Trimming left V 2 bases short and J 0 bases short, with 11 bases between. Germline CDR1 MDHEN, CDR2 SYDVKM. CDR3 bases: TGTGCCAGCAGTTTACTTAGCGGAAGCTCCTACAATGAGCAGTTCTTC. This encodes CASSLLSGSSYNEQFF. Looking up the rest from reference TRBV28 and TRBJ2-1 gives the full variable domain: DVKVTQSSRYLVKRTGEKVFLECVQDMDHENMFWYRQDPGLGLRLIYFSYDVKMKEKGDIPEGYSVSREKKERFSLILESASTNQTSMYLCASSLLSGSSYNEQFFGPGTRLTVL.

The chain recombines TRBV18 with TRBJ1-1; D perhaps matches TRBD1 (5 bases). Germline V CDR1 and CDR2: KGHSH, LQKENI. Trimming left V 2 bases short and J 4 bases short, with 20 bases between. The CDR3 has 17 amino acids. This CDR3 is CASSPVSLSGGGTEAFF. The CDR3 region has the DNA TGTGCCAGCTCACCAGTAAGTCTATCCGGGGGAGGCACTGAAGCTTTCTTT.